This TCR beta chain was profiled in a study of cytomegalovirus exposure and HLA in healthy donors. V dropped 2 bases and J dropped 15; count of bases not matched to a gene: 8. CDR3 size: 15 residues. Germline V gene sequence: CDR1 SGHRS, CDR2 YFSETQ. Primers included in the PCR were 60 Vbeta and 13 Jbeta primers. Sequencing was performed with immunoSEQ multiplex PCR; in TCRdb, only in-frame clones are kept and a portion is missing. The repertoire holds 85,000 to 120,000 clones, with 65% to 90% as singletons. The sequencing input was PBMCs. The sequence derives from a man aged 45-65 years in good health and CMV-seronegative. The rearrangement uses TRBV5-1 and TRBJ2-1; 16 nucleotides agree with TRBD2. CDR3: CASSLDGTSGGALFF. The CDR3 region has the DNA TGCGCCAGCAGCTTAGATGGGACTAGCGGGGGGGCCTTGTTCTTC.